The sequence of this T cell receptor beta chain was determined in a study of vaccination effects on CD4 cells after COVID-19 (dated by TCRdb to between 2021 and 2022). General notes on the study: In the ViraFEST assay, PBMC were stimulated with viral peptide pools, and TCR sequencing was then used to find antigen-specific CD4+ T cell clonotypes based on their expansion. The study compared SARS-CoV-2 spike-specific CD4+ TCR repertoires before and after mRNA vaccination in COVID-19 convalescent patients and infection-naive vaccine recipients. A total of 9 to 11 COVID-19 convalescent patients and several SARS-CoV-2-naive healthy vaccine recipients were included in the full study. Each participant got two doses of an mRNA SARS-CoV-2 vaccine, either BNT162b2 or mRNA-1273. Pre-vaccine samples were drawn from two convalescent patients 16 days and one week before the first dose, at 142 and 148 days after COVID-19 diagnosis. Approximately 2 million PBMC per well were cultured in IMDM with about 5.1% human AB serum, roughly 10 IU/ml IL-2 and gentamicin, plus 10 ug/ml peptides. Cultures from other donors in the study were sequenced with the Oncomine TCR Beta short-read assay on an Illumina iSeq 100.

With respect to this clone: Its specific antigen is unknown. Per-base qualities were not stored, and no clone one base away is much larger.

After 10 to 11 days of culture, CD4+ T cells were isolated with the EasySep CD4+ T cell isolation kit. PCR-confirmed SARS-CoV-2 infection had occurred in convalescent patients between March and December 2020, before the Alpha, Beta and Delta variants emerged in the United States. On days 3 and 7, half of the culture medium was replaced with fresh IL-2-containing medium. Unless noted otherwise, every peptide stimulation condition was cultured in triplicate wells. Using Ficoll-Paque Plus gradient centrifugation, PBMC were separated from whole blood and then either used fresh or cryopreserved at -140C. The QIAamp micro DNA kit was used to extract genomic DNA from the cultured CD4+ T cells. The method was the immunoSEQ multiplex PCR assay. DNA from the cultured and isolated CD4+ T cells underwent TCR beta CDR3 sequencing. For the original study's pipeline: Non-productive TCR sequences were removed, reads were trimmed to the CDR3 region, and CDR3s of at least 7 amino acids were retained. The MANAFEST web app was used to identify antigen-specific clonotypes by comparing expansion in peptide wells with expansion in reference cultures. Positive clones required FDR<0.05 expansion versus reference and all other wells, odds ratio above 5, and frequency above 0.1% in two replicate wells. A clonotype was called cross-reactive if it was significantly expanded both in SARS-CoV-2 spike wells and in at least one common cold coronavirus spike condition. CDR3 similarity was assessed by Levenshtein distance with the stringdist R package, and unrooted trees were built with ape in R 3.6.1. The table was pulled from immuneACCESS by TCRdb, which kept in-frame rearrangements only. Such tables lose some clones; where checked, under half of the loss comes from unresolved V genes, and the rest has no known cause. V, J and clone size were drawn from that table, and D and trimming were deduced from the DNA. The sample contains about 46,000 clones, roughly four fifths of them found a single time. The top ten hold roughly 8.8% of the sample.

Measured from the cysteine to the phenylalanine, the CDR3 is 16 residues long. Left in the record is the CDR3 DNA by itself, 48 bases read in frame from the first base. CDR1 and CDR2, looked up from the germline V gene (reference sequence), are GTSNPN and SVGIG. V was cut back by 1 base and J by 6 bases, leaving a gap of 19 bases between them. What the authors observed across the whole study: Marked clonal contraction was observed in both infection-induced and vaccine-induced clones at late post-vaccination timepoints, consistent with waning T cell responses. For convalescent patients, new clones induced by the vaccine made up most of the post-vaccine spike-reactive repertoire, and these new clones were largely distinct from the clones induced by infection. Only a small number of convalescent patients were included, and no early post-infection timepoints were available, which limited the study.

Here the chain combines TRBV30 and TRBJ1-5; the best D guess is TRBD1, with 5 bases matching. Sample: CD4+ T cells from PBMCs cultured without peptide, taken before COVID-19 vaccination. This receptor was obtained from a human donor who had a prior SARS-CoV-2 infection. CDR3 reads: CAWSEGLSGLGQPQHF. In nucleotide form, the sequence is TGTGCCTGGAGTGAGGGGCTGTCAGGATTAGGTCAGCCCCAGCATTTT.